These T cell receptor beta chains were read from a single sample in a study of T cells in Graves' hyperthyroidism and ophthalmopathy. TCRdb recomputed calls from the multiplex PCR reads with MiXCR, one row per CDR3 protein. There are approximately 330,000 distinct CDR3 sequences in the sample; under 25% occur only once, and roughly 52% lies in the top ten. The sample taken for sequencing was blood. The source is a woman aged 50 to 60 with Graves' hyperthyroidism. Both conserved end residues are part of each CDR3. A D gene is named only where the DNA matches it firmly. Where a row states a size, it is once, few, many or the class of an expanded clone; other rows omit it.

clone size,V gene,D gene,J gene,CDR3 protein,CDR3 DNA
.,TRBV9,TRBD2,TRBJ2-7,CASSGSGIYEQYF,TGTGCCAGCAGCGGCAGCGGGATCTACGAGCAGTACTTC
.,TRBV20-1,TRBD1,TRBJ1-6,CSAPSGDSSPLHF,TGCAGTGCTCCGTCGGGGGACAGTTCACCCCTCCACTTT
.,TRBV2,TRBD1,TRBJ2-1,CASSQAWKAGGNEQFF,TGTGCCAGCAGCCAAGCTTGGAAGGCAGGGGGCAATGAGCAGTTCTTC
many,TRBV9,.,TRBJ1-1,CASSRQTANEAFF,TGTGCCAGCAGCCGTCAGACGGCGAATGAAGCTTTCTTT
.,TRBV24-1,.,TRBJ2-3,CATHEGGPLADTQYF,TGTGCCACCCACGAGGGGGGACCGTTGGCAGATACGCAGTATTTT
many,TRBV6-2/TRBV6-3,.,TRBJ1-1,CASSYVNTEAFF,TGTGCCAGCAGTTACGTCAACACTGAAGCTTTCTTT
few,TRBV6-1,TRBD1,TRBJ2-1,CASSSTGVWYNEQFF,TGTGCCAGCAGTTCTACAGGGGTTTGGTACAATGAGCAGTTCTTC
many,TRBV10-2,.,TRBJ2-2,CASSEFGSGELFF,TGCGCCAGCAGTGAGTTTGGTTCCGGGGAGCTGTTTTTT
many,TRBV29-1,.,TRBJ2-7,CSVRQGNYEQYF,TGCAGCGTTCGGCAGGGTAACTACGAGCAGTACTTC
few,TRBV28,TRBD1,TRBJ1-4,CASSLRTGTVEKLFF,TGTGCCAGCAGCCTGAGGACAGGAACGGTTGAAAAACTGTTTTTT
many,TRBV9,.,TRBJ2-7,CASSVEGQGNREQYF,TGTGCCAGCAGCGTAGAAGGCCAGGGGAATCGCGAGCAGTACTTC
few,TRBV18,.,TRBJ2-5,CASSPIRDNQETQYF,TGTGCCAGCTCACCAATCCGGGACAACCAAGAGACCCAGTACTTC
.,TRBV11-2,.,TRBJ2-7,CASSGRGASSYEQYF,TGTGCCAGCAGCGGCCGTGGGGCGAGCTCCTACGAGCAGTACTTC
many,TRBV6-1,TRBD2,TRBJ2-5,CASSEAGLAGGRETQYF,TGTGCCAGCAGTGAAGCCGGGCTAGCGGGGGGAAGGGAGACCCAGTACTTC
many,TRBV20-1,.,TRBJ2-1,CSASGNRAGEQFF,TGCAGTGCTAGTGGGAACAGGGCAGGAGAGCAGTTCTTC
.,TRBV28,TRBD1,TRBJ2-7,CASSFRVLRDRGYRQYF,TGTGCCAGCAGTTTCCGAGTCCTCCGGGACAGGGGCTACCGGCAGTACTTC
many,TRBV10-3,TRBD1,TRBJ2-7,CAISESETGAEQYF,TGTGCCATCAGTGAGTCGGAGACAGGGGCCGAGCAGTACTTC
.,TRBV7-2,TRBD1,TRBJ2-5,CASSFWTGQETQYF,TGTGCCAGCAGCTTTTGGACAGGTCAAGAGACCCAGTACTTC
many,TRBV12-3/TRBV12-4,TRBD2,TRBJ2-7,CASSLSSGGHEQYF,TGTGCCAGCAGTTTATCTAGCGGGGGGCACGAGCAGTACTTC
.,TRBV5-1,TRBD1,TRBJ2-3,CASRRGTGAFSTGTQYF,TGCGCCAGCAGGAGGGGGACAGGGGCTTTTAGCACAGGTACGCAGTATTTT
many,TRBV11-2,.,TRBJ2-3,CASSPQTGLPDTQYF,TGTGCCAGCAGCCCCCAGACTGGTCTACCAGATACGCAGTATTTT
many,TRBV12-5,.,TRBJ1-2,CASAGSGDGYTF,TGTGCTAGTGCCGGAAGCGGGGATGGCTACACCTTC
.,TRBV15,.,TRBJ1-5,CATSRDLDTNQPQHF,TGTGCCACCAGCAGAGATTTGGACACCAATCAGCCCCAGCATTTT
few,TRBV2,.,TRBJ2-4,CASSGAGTKNIQYF,TGTGCCAGCAGTGGCGCGGGGACCAAAAACATTCAGTACTTC
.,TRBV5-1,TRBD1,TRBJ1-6,CASSEGQSSSPPHF,TGCGCCAGCAGCGAGGGACAGAGTAGTTCACCCCCCCACTTT
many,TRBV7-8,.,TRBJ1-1,CASSSQGSSEAFF,TGTGCCAGCAGCTCACAGGGCTCGTCTGAAGCTTTCTTT
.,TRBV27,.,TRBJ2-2,CASSLLLPVGGNTGELFF,TGTGCCAGCAGTTTACTACTCCCAGTAGGGGGGAACACCGGGGAGCTGTTTTTT
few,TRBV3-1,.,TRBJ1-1,CASSQDEGVKAFF,TGTGCCAGCAGCCAAGATGAGGGAGTTAAAGCTTTCTTT
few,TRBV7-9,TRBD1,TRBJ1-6,CASSSSGGIDSPLHF,TGTGCCAGCAGCTCGTCAGGGGGGATTGATTCACCCCTCCACTTT
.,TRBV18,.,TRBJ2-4,CASSLKDGKNIQYF,TGTGCCAGCTCACTTAAGGATGGGAAAAACATTCAGTACTTC
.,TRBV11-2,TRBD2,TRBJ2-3,CASSLGGGLGSDTQYF,TGTGCCAGCAGCTTAGGAGGAGGACTAGGGTCAGATACGCAGTATTTT
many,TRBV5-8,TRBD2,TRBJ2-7,CASSLWDLAGGSSSYEQYF,TGTGCCAGCAGCTTGTGGGATCTAGCGGGAGGGTCTAGCTCCTACGAGCAGTACTTC
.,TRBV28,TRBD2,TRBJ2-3,CASSRTSGRLTDTQYF,TGTGCCAGCAGTAGGACTAGCGGGAGGTTGACAGATACGCAGTATTTT
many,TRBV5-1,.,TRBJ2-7,CASSSDGGTIYEQYF,TGCGCCAGCAGCTCAGACGGTGGGACAATCTACGAGCAGTACTTC
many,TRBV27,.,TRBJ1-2,CASSLRQFYGYTF,TGTGCCAGCAGTTTACGACAGTTCTATGGCTACACCTTC
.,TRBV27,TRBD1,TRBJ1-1,CASRYRGQNTEAFF,TGTGCCAGCAGGTACAGGGGCCAGAACACTGAAGCTTTCTTT
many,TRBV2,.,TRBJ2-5,CASKQGRETQYF,TGTGCCAGCAAACAGGGCAGAGAGACCCAGTACTTC
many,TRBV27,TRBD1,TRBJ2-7,CASSPHLQGTGQYF,TGTGCCAGCAGTCCTCACTTACAGGGGACCGGGCAGTACTTC
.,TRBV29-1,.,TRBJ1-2,CSVDQGGGYTF,TGCAGCGTTGACCAGGGAGGCGGCTACACCTTC
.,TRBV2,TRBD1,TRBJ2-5,CASSRTGGEETQYF,TGTGCCAGCAGTCGGACAGGGGGAGAGGAGACCCAGTACTTC
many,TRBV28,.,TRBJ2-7,CASSLPAATYEQYF,TGTGCCAGCAGCCTACCGGCGGCGACCTACGAGCAGTACTTC
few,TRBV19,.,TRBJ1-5,CASINRGASSNQPQHF,TGTGCCAGTATCAATCGGGGGGCCAGTAGCAATCAGCCCCAGCATTTT
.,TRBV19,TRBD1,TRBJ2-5,CASSKQGVGETQYF,TGTGCCAGTAGTAAACAGGGGGTTGGGGAGACCCAGTACTTC
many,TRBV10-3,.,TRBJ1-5,CALRGKGNQPQHF,TGTGCCTTGAGGGGTAAAGGAAATCAGCCCCAGCATTTT
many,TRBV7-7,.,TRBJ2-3,CASSLGFTDTQYF,TGTGCTAGCAGCTTGGGGTTTACAGATACGCAGTATTTT
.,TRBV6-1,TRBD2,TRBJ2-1,CASRLGTSVNEQFF,TGTGCCAGCAGACTCGGGACTAGTGTCAATGAGCAGTTCTTC
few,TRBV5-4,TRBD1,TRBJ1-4,CASTIQGAEKLFF,TGTGCCAGCACCATACAGGGGGCCGAAAAACTGTTTTTT
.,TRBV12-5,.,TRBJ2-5,CATRRGLEETQYF,TGTGCTACCAGGAGGGGGCTCGAAGAGACCCAGTACTTC
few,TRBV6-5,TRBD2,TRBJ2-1,CASSYGLATEEQFF,TGTGCCAGCAGTTACGGACTAGCGACGGAAGAGCAGTTCTTC
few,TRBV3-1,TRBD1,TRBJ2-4,CASSPRDRGNIQYF,TGTGCCAGCAGCCCCCGGGACAGGGGTAACATTCAGTACTTC
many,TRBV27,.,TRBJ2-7,CASSKGALYEQYF,TGTGCCAGCAGCAAGGGCGCTCTTTACGAGCAGTACTTC